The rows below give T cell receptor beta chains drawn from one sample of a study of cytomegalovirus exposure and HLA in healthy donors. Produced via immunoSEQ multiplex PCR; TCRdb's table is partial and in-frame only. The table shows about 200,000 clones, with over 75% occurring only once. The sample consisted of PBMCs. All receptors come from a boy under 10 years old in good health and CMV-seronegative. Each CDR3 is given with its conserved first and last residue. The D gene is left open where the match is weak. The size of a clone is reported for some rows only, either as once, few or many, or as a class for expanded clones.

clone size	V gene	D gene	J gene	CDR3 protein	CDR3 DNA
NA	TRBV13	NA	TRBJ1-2	CASSDDSYGYTF	TGTGCCAGCAGCGACGACAGCTATGGCTACACCTTC
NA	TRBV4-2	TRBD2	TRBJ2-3	CASSQPISGGGTDTQYF	TGTGCCAGCAGCCAGCCAATTAGCGGGGGGGGCACAGATACGCAGTATTTT
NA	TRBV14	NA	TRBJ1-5	CASSDRTVNQPQHF	TGTGCCAGCAGCGACAGGACAGTTAATCAGCCCCAGCATTTT
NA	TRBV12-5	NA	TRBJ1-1	CASGQTGVPEAFF	TGTGCTAGTGGGCAAACAGGAGTACCTGAAGCTTTCTTT
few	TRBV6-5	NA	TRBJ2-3	CASTGNTDTQYF	TGTGCCAGCACAGGCAACACAGATACGCAGTATTTT
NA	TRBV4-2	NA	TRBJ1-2	CASGDFLRRANYGYTF	TGTGCCAGCGGGGACTTTTTAAGGAGGGCTAACTATGGCTACACCTTC
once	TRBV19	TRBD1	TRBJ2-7	CASSPRQGPNEQYF	TGTGCCAGTAGTCCAAGACAGGGTCCGAACGAGCAGTACTTC
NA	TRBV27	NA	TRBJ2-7	CASSLRKGGAYEQYF	TGTGCCAGCAGTTTAAGAAAGGGAGGAGCCTACGAGCAGTACTTC
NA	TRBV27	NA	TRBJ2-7	CASSSPASGRGTNEQYF	TGTGCCAGCAGTTCTCCTGCCTCCGGGCGGGGCACGAACGAGCAGTACTTC
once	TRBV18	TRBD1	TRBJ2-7	CASSPPPGQGLEQYF	TGTGCCAGCTCACCACCACCGGGACAGGGGCTCGAGCAGTACTTC
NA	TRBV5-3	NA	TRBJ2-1	CARRAYNEQFF	TGTGCCAGACGGGCCTACAATGAGCAGTTCTTC
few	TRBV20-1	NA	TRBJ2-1	CSAQGLDEQFF	TGCAGTGCCCAGGGTTTGGATGAGCAGTTCTTC
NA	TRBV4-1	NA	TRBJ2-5	CASSPPGQETQYF	TGCGCCAGCAGCCCCCCGGGCCAAGAGACCCAGTACTTC
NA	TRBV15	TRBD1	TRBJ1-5	CATRSPQGEMIGSNQPQHF	TGTGCCACCAGATCCCCGCAGGGGGAAATGATAGGGAGCAATCAGCCCCAGCATTTT
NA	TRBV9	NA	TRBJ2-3	CASSPRGSGTDTQYF	TGTGCCAGCAGCCCCCGTGGTAGCGGTACAGATACGCAGTATTTT